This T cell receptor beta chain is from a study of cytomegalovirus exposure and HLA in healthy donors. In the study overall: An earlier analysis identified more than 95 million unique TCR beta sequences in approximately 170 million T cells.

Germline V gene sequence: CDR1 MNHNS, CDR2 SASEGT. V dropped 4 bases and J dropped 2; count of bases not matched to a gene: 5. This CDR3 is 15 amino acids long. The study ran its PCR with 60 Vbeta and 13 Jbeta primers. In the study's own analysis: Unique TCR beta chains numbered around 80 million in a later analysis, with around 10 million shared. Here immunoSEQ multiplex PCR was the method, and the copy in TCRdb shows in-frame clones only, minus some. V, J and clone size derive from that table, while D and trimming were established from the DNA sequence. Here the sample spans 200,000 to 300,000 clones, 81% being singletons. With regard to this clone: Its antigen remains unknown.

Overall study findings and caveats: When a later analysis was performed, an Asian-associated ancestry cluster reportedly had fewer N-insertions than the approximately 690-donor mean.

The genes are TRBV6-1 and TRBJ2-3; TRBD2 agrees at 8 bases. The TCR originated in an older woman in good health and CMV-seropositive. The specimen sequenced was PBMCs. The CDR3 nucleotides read TGTGCCAGCAGTGCAGCGGGGGCGGTCACAGATACGCAGTATTTT. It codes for CASSAAGAVTDTQYF.